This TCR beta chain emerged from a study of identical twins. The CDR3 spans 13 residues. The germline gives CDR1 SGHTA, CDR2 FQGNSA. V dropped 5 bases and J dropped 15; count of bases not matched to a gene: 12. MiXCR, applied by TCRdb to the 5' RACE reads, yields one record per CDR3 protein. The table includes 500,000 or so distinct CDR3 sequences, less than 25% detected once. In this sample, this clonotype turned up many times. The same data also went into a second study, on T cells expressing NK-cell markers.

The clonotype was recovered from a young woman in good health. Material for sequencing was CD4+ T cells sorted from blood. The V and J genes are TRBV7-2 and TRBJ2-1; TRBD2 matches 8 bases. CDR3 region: CASSPSRGREVFF. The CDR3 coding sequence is TGTGCCAGCAGCCCCTCCAGAGGGCGGGAGGTGTTCTTC.